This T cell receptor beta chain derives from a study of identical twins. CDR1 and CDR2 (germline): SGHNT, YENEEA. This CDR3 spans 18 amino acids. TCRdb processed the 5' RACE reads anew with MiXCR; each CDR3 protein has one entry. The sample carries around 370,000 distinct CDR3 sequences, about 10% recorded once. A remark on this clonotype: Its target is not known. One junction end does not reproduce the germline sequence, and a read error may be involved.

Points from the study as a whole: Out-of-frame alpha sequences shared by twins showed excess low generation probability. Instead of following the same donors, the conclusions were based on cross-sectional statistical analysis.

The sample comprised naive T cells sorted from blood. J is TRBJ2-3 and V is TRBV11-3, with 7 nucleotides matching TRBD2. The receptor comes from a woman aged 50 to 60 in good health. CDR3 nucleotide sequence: TGTGCCTGCAGCTCTCCGTGGCCGCGAGCGGGACGCACAGATACGCAGTATTTT. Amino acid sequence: CACSSPWPRAGRTDTQYF.